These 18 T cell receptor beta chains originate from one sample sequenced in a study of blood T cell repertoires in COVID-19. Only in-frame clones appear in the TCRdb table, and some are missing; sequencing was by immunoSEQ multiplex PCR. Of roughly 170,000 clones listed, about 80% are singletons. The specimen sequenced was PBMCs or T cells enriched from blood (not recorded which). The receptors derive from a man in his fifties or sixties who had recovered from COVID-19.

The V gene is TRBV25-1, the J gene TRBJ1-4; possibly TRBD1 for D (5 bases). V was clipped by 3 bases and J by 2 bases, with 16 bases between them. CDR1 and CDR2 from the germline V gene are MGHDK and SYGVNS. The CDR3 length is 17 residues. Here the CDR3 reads CASSDPRRGTTNEKLFF. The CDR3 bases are TGTGCCAGCAGTGACCCGAGGAGGGGCACGACTAATGAAAAACTGTTTTTT.

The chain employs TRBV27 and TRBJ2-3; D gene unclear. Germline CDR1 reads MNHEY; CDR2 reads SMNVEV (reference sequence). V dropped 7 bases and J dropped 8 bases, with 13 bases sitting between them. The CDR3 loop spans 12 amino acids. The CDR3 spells CASTSTGFTQYF. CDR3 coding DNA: TGTGCCAGCACCTCTACCGGGTTTACGCAGTATTTT.

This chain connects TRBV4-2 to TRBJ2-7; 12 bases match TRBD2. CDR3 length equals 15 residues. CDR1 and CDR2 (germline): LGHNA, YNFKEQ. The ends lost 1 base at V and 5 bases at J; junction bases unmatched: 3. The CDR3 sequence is CASSQGTSGVNEQYF. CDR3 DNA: TGTGCCAGCAGCCAAGGGACTAGCGGGGTAAACGAGCAGTACTTC.

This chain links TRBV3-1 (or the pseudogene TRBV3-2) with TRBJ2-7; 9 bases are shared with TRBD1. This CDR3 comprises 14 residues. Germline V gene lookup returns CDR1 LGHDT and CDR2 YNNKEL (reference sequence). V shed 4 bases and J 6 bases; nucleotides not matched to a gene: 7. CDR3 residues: CASSPRQGVGEQYF. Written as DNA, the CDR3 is TGTGCCAGCAGCCCCAGACAGGGGGTTGGCGAGCAGTACTTC.

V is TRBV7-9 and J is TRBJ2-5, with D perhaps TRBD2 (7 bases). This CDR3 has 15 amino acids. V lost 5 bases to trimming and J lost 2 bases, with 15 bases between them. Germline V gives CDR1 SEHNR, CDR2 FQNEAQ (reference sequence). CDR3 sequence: CASSPLGGGQETQYF. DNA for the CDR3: TGTGCCAGCAGCCCTTTGGGAGGGGGGCAAGAGACCCAGTACTTC.

CDR3 in amino acids: CASSQEGQINQPQHF. In DNA, the CDR3 is TGCGCCAGCAGCCAAGAGGGCCAGATCAATCAGCCCCAGCATTTT. The chain recombines TRBV4-1 with TRBJ1-5; D is uncertain. The CDR3 extends over 15 amino acids. CDR1 is MGHRA and CDR2 is YSYEKL in the germline V gene. Trimming removed 0 bases from V and 3 bases from J, with 9 bases in between.

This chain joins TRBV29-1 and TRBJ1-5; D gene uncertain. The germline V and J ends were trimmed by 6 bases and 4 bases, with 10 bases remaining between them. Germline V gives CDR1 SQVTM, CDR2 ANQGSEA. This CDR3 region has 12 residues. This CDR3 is CSVVEANQPQHF. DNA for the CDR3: TGCAGCGTCGTGGAAGCGAATCAGCCCCAGCATTTT.

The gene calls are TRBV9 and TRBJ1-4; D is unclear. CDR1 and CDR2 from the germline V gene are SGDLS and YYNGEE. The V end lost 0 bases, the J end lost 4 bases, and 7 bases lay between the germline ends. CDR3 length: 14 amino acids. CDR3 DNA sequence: TGTGCCAGCAGCGTAGGCACAGTTAATGAAAAACTGTTTTTT. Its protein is CASSVGTVNEKLFF.

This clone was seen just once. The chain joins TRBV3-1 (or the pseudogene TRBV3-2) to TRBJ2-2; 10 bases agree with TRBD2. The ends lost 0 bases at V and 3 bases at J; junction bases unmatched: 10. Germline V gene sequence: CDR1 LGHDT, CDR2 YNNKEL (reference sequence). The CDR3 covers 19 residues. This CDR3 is CASSQDLRAGGPHTGELFF. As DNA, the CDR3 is TGTGCCAGCAGCCAAGATCTAAGAGCGGGGGGGCCTCACACCGGGGAGCTGTTTTTT.

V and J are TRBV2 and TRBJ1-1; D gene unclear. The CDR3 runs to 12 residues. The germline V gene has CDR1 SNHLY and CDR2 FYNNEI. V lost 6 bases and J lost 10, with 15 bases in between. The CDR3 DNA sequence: TGTGCCAGCAGGGAGGGAGGGTCGGTAGCTTTCTTT. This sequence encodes CASREGGSVAFF.

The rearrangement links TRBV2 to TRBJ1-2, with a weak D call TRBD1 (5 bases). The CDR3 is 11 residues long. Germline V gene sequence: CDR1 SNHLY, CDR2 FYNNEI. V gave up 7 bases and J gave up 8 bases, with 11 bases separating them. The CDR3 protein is CASIGVIGYTF. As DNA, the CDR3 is TGTGCCAGCATAGGGGTCATCGGCTACACCTTC.

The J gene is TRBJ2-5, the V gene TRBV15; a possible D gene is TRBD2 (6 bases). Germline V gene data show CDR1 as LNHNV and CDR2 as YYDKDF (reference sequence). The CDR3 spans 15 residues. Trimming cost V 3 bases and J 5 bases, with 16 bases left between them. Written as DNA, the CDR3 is TGTGCCACCAGCAGTTATGGGGACTCAGGGGAGACCCAGTACTTC. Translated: CATSSYGDSGETQYF.

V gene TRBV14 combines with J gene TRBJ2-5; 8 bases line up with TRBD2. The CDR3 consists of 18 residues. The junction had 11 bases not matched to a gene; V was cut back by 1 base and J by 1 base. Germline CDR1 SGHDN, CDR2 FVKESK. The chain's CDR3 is CASSQVERGPPFQETQYF. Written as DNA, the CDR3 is TGTGCCAGCAGCCAAGTCGAGCGGGGGCCCCCATTCCAAGAGACCCAGTACTTC.

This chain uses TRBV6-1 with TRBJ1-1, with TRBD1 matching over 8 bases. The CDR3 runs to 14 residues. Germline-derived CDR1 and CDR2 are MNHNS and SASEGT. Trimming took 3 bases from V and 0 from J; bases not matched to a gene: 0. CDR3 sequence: CASSDRGLNTEAFF. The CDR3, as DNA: TGTGCCAGCAGTGACAGGGGGCTGAACACTGAAGCTTTCTTT.

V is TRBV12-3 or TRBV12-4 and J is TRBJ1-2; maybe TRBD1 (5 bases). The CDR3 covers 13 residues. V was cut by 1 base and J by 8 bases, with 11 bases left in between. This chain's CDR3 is CASSLEKGMGYTF. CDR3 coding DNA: TGTGCCAGCAGTTTAGAGAAGGGGATGGGCTACACCTTC.

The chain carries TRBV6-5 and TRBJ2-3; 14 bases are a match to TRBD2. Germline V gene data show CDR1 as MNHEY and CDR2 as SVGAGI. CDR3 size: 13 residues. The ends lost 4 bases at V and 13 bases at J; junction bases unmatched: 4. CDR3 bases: TGTGCCAGCAGTTCGACTAGCGGGGGGGTAAAGTATTTT. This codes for CASSSTSGGVKYF.

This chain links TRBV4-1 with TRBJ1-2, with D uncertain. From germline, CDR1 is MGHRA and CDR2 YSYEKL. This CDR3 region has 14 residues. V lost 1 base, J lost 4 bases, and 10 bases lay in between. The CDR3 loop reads CASSQAPTSYGYTF. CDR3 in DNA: TGCGCCAGCAGCCAAGCCCCCACCAGCTATGGCTACACCTTC.

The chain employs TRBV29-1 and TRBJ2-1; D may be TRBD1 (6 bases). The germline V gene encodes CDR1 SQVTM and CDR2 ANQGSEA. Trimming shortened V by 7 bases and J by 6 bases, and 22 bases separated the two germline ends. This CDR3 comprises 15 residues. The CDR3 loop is CSGEPDSSPGNEQFF. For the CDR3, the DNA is TGCAGCGGGGAACCGGACAGTTCCCCAGGCAATGAGCAGTTCTTC.